The rows below give T cell receptor beta chains drawn from one sample of a study of HIV-infected patients and healthy controls. TCRdb reanalysed the 5' RACE reads using MiXCR and keeps one entry per CDR3 protein. The sample carries about 18,000 distinct CDR3 sequences, 10% to 15% recorded once. The specimen was blood. The source is an adult in good health. Both conserved end residues are part of each CDR3. The D gene is left open where the match is weak. Size is stated for part of the rows, as once, few or many counts, or as a class when the clone is expanded.

clone_size: few
j_call: TRBJ2-1
d_call: TRBD2
v_call: TRBV4-1
cdr3_aa: CASSQDPSSGNNEQFF
cdr3_nt: TGCGCCAGCAGCCAAGATCCCTCTAGCGGAAACAATGAGCAGTTCTTC

clone_size: medium-sized
j_call: TRBJ2-5
d_call: .
v_call: TRBV24-1
cdr3_aa: CATSDFPTPETQYF
cdr3_nt: TGTGCCACCAGTGATTTTCCCACCCCGGAGACCCAGTACTTC

clone_size: .
j_call: TRBJ2-3
d_call: .
v_call: TRBV28
cdr3_aa: CASSFPPADTQYF
cdr3_nt: TGTGCCAGCAGTTTCCCTCCGGCAGATACGCAGTATTTT

clone_size: few
j_call: TRBJ1-1
d_call: .
v_call: TRBV18
cdr3_aa: CASSPNRDTEAFF
cdr3_nt: TGTGCCAGCTCACCGAACAGGGACACTGAAGCTTTCTTT

clone_size: many
j_call: TRBJ1-5
d_call: .
v_call: TRBV18
cdr3_aa: CASSPGLSNQPQHF
cdr3_nt: TGTGCCAGCTCACCAGGGCTTAGCAATCAGCCCCAGCATTTT

clone_size: medium-sized
j_call: TRBJ1-5
d_call: .
v_call: TRBV20-1
cdr3_aa: CSAIPQAPQPQHF
cdr3_nt: TGCAGTGCTATACCCCAGGCCCCTCAGCCCCAGCATTTT

clone_size: many
j_call: TRBJ2-7
d_call: .
v_call: TRBV7-9
cdr3_aa: CASSRNTEEDEQYF
cdr3_nt: TGTGCCAGCAGCCGCAACACGGAGGAGGACGAGCAGTACTTC

clone_size: few
j_call: TRBJ2-6
d_call: .
v_call: TRBV7-2
cdr3_aa: CASSLDFGANVLTF
cdr3_nt: TGTGCCAGCAGCTTAGACTTTGGGGCCAACGTCCTGACTTTC

clone_size: few
j_call: TRBJ1-1
d_call: .
v_call: TRBV20-1
cdr3_aa: CSAPKVELNTEAFF
cdr3_nt: TGCAGTGCTCCAAAGGTGGAATTGAACACTGAAGCTTTCTTT

clone_size: many
j_call: TRBJ1-1
d_call: TRBD1
v_call: TRBV30
cdr3_aa: CAWRGTGDGEILIRADGDTEAFF
cdr3_nt: TGTGCCTGGAGGGGGACAGGGGACGGAGAGATCTTAATACGCGCTGACGGGGACACTGAAGCTTTCTTT